These 20 T cell receptor beta chains originate from one sample sequenced in a study of CD8 T cells in ankylosing spondylitis. Study-level points and caveats: The study identified a TCR beta motif of roughly eight highly homologous variants that appeared characteristic of ankylosing spondylitis blood.

TCRdb reprocessed the 5' RACE reads via MiXCR and lists one record per CDR3 protein. The table lists roughly 370,000 distinct CDR3 sequences, approximately 20% of them singletons, with about a sixth in the top ten. Their antigen targets remain unknown. The sample comprised blood, either unsorted or a sorted T cell fraction (not recorded which). Receptor source: a male donor with ankylosing spondylitis.

The rearrangement links TRBV20-1 to TRBJ1-1; D gene ambiguous. The V gene lost 7 bases and the J gene lost 2 bases, with 5 bases spanning the gap. CDR3 length equals 10 residues. Looked up from germline, CDR1 is DFQATT and CDR2 is SNEGSKA (reference sequence). CDR3 in amino acids: CSGDNTEAFF. The CDR3 region has the DNA TGCAGTGGGGATAACACTGAAGCTTTCTTT.

V gene TRBV7-8 combines with J gene TRBJ1-4; 9 nucleotides line up with TRBD1. CDR1 and CDR2 from the germline V gene are SGHVS and FQNEAQ. The length of the CDR3 is 16 residues. Losses at the gene ends were 3 bases for V and 8 bases for J; bases not matched to a gene: 10. The chain's CDR3 is CASSLTVGQGREKLFF. DNA for the CDR3: TGTGCCAGCAGCTTGACTGTCGGACAGGGGAGGGAAAAACTGTTTTTT.

This clonotype has only a few counts. The chain carries TRBV29-1 and TRBJ2-2; D possibly matches TRBD1 or TRBD2 (5 bases each). The V end lost 7 bases, the J end lost 0 bases, and 12 bases lay between the germline ends. Germline values: CDR1 SQVTM, CDR2 ANQGSEA. The CDR3 has 14 amino acids. CDR3 loop: CSGGSGANTGELFF. The CDR3 DNA reads TGCAGCGGGGGGAGCGGCGCGAACACCGGGGAGCTGTTTTTT.

This chain uses TRBV7-8 with TRBJ2-2, with D possibly TRBD1 on 6 matching bases. Germline V CDR1 and CDR2: SGHVS, FQNEAQ. The CDR3 extends over 16 amino acids. V lost 2 bases and J 1 base, leaving 11 bases between the germline ends. CDR3 residues: CASSLKRQENTGELFF. CDR3 DNA sequence: TGTGCCAGCAGCTTAAAAAGACAGGAGAACACCGGGGAGCTGTTTTTT.

The chain recombines TRBV29-1 with TRBJ1-6; D gene uncertain. Trimming cost V 5 bases and J 7 bases, with 12 bases left between them. This CDR3 has 13 residues. From germline, CDR1 is SQVTM and CDR2 ANQGSEA. The CDR3 DNA reads as TGCAGCGTTCAACGAAGTTGGAATTCACCCCTCCACTTT. Translated: CSVQRSWNSPLHF.

This chain links TRBV20-1 with TRBJ1-1; D perhaps matches TRBD1 (6 bases). CDR3 length equals 11 residues. Trimming shortened V by 6 bases and J by 11 bases, and 16 bases separated the two germline ends. CDR1 is DFQATT and CDR2 is SNEGSKA in the germline V gene (reference sequence). In DNA form, the CDR3 reads TGCAGTGCCCCTCAACAGGGTTTGGCTTTCTTT. This encodes CSAPQQGLAFF.

In this sample, this clonotype turned up many times. The gene calls are TRBV29-1 and TRBJ1-2, with 8 bases matching TRBD1. Per the germline V gene, CDR1 is SQVTM and CDR2 is ANQGSEA. CDR3 length equals 13 residues. V shed 6 bases, J shed 4 bases, and the junction held 7 bases outside the gene matches. The CDR3 DNA sequence: TGCAGCGTCGTAGAGGACAGGGCCTATGGCTACACCTTC. Its protein is CSVVEDRAYGYTF. Using reference TRBV29-1 and TRBJ1-2 for the parts outside the CDR3, the full variable domain is SAVISQKPSRDICQRGTSLTIQCQVDSQVTMMFWYRQQPGQSLTLIATANQGSEATYESGFVIDKFPISRPNLTFSTLTVSNMSPEDSSIYLCSVVEDRAYGYTFGSGTRLTVV.

This clonotype showed up just a few times. The J gene is TRBJ2-2, the V gene TRBV4-3, with TRBD1 as a possible D gene (5 bases). Trimming stripped 2 bases from V and 5 bases from J, with 18 bases between. The CDR3 contains 17 residues. Germline-derived CDR1 and CDR2 are LGHNA and YSLEER. The CDR3 reads CASSQNSGPGLTGELFF. Here the CDR3 DNA reads TGCGCCAGCAGCCAAAACTCAGGGCCCGGGTTGACCGGGGAGCTGTTTTTT.

The V gene is TRBV20-1, the J gene TRBJ2-1; a possible D gene is TRBD2 (6 bases). Germline V lookup: CDR1 DFQATT, CDR2 SNEGSKA (reference sequence). The CDR3 totals 13 residues. V was shortened by 5 bases and J by 8 bases, with 16 bases between the two germline ends. CDR3 amino acids: CSAAGGRWDEQFF. In nucleotides, the CDR3 is TGCAGTGCTGCCGGGGGACGCTGGGATGAGCAGTTCTTC.

The chain employs TRBV7-2 and TRBJ2-6; D unclear. The CDR3 covers 13 residues. Per the germline V gene, CDR1 is SGHTA and CDR2 is FQGNSA. V was shortened by 2 bases and J by 4 bases, with 3 bases between the two germline ends. The CDR3 sequence is CASSLKGANVLTF. The CDR3 bases are TGTGCCAGCAGCTTAAAAGGGGCCAACGTCCTGACTTTC. Drawing the rest from reference TRBV7-2 and TRBJ2-6, the complete variable domain is GAGVSQSPSNKVTEKGKDVELRCDPISGHTALYWYRQSLGQGLEFLIYFQGNSAPDKSGLPSDRFSAERTGGSVSTLTIQRTQQEDSAVYLCASSLKGANVLTFGAGSRLTVL.

The chain recombines TRBV5-1 with TRBJ2-1; 11 nucleotides align to TRBD2. J was trimmed by 6 bases and V by 4 bases; bases with no gene match: 6. The CDR3 has 15 amino acids. Germline CDR1 SGHRS, CDR2 YFSETQ. CDR3 nucleotide sequence: TGCGCCAGCAGCGCTACTAGCGGGAGATCCAATGAGCAGTTCTTC. Translation: CASSATSGRSNEQFF.

The rearrangement links TRBV9 to TRBJ2-2; 8 nucleotides agree with TRBD1. CDR3 length equals 16 residues. J gave up 6 bases and V 3 bases, and 10 bases lay outside the gene matches. In germline, CDR1 is SGDLS, CDR2 YYNGEE. Here the CDR3 DNA reads TGTGCCAGCAGCGGGAACCAGGGGGCGCCGTCCGGGGAGCTGTTTTTT. It codes for CASSGNQGAPSGELFF. The full variable domain, with the rest looked up from reference TRBV9 and TRBJ2-2, is DSGVTQTPKHLITATGQRVTLRCSPRSGDLSVYWYQQSLDQGLQFLIQYYNGEERAKGNILERFSAQQFPDLHSELNLSSLELGDSALYFCASSGNQGAPSGELFFGEGSRLTVL.

The rearrangement uses TRBV5-1 and TRBJ2-1; 14 bases fit TRBD2. V dropped 3 bases and J dropped 5; count of bases not matched to a gene: 4. CDR1 and CDR2 from the germline V gene are SGHRS and YFSETQ. There are 16 residues in the CDR3. The CDR3 sequence is CASSWTGLAGDNEQFF. Here the CDR3 DNA reads TGCGCCAGCAGCTGGACGGGACTAGCGGGAGACAATGAGCAGTTCTTC.

The rearrangement joins TRBV13 to TRBJ2-5, with a tentative D call TRBD2 (7 bases). The germline CDR1 and CDR2 sequences are PRHDT and FYEKMQ (reference sequence). The V end lost 2 bases, the J end lost 4 bases, and 14 bases lay between the germline ends. The CDR3 extends over 15 amino acids. The CDR3, as DNA: TGTGCCAGCAGCTTACTCCGCGGGGGCACAGAGACCCAGTACTTC. Translation: CASSLLRGGTETQYF. The full variable domain, its missing parts supplied by reference TRBV13 and TRBJ2-5, is AAGVIQSPRHLIKEKRETATLKCYPIPRHDTVYWYQQGPGQDPQFLISFYEKMQSDKGSIPDRFSAQQFSDYHSELNMSSLELGDSALYFCASSLLRGGTETQYFGPGTRLLVL.

This clonotype was detected only a few times. The chain combines TRBV9 with TRBJ2-1; the D gene is possibly TRBD1 (5 bases). Trimming cost V 3 bases and J 2 bases, with 15 bases left between them. Germline lookup yields CDR1 SGDLS and CDR2 YYNGEE. The CDR3 spans 16 residues. CDR3 protein: CASSAQAGFAYNEQFF. In DNA form, the CDR3 reads TGTGCCAGCAGCGCACAGGCTGGGTTCGCCTACAATGAGCAGTTCTTC.

This clonotype was seen a few times. This chain joins TRBV7-2 and TRBJ2-5, with D uncertain. The CDR3 extends over 15 amino acids. Trimming removed 1 base from V and 5 bases from J, with 14 bases in between. Germline V CDR1 and CDR2: SGHTA, FQGNSA. As DNA, the CDR3 is TGTGCCAGCAGCTTAGGGGCCACTCGTGGGGAGACCCAGTACTTC. Encoded protein: CASSLGATRGETQYF. The full variable domain, with the rest looked up from reference TRBV7-2 and TRBJ2-5, is GAGVSQSPSNKVTEKGKDVELRCDPISGHTALYWYRQSLGQGLEFLIYFQGNSAPDKSGLPSDRFSAERTGGSVSTLTIQRTQQEDSAVYLCASSLGATRGETQYFGPGTRLLVL.

This clonotype has just a few counts. V is TRBV2 and J is TRBJ2-1; tentatively, D is TRBD2 (6 bases). The CDR3 extends over 16 amino acids. V shed 6 bases and J shed 3 bases, with 18 bases lying between them. Looked up from germline, CDR1 is SNHLY and CDR2 is FYNNEI. DNA for the CDR3: TGTGCCAGCAGGGTAGCCGGGACTCGATTCTACAATGAGCAGTTCTTC. The encoded protein is CASRVAGTRFYNEQFF.

The chain is built from TRBV7-2 and TRBJ2-5, with D possibly being TRBD2 (6 bases). The CDR3 runs 14 residues. The germline V and J ends were trimmed by 6 bases and 2 bases, with 13 bases remaining between them. The germline V gene encodes CDR1 SGHTA and CDR2 FQGNSA. Here the CDR3 reads CASRKTGSQETQYF. In DNA form, the CDR3 reads TGTGCCAGCAGAAAAACCGGGAGTCAAGAGACCCAGTACTTC.

The gene calls are TRBV4-1 and TRBJ2-2; D might be TRBD2 (7 bases). The CDR3 length is 14 residues. V lost 6 bases, J lost 8 bases, and 16 bases lay in between. The germline gives CDR1 MGHRA, CDR2 YSYEKL. The CDR3 DNA reads as TGCGCCAGCAGACAGGTTGGGGGGGCAGGGGAGCTGTTTTTT. The encoded protein is CASRQVGGAGELFF.

The chain uses TRBV28 and TRBJ2-3; TRBD2 agrees at 12 bases. Germline V gene lookup returns CDR1 MDHEN and CDR2 SYDVKM. Germline trimming cut 3 bases from V and 4 bases from J; bases unmatched to any gene: 8. The CDR3 length is 17 residues. CDR3 nucleotide sequence: TGTGCCAGCAGTTTGGCTAGCGGGAGGGCCGAGGCAGATACGCAGTATTTT. It translates to CASSLASGRAEADTQYF. The full variable domain, with the rest looked up from reference TRBV28 and TRBJ2-3, is DVKVTQSSRYLVKRTGEKVFLECVQDMDHENMFWYRQDPGLGLRLIYFSYDVKMKEKGDIPEGYSVSREKKERFSLILESASTNQTSMYLCASSLASGRAEADTQYFGPGTRLTVL.